This entry features one T cell receptor (beta chain) sequence. Its matching antigen is unknown. TCRdb used MiXCR to reprocess the RT-PCR reads, holding one entry per CDR3 protein. The sample lists 550,000 to 600,000 distinct CDR3 sequences; about 12% were seen once. The data are from a study of response to subunit inactivated influenza vaccine. Overall study findings and caveats: New T cells are recruited in small numbers by each seasonal influenza vaccination, according to the authors' suggestion.

The specimen comprised PBMCs from blood, sampled on the day of vaccination. The sequence was obtained from a man aged 50-60 years who received an inactivated influenza vaccine.

The CDR3 loop is CAIRDRQGTEAFF. CDR3 DNA sequence: TGTGCCATCAGGGACAGGCAGGGCACTGAAGCTTTCTTT. The gene calls are TRBV10-3 and TRBJ1-1; 7 nucleotides match TRBD1. Germline trimming cut 6 bases from V and 4 bases from J; bases unmatched to any gene: 5. The CDR3 is 13 residues long. Per the germline V gene, CDR1 is ENHRY and CDR2 is SYGVKD.